This TCR beta chain was sequenced during a study of blood T cell repertoires in COVID-19. In the study overall: T cells, B-cell-depleted T cells, or PBMCs supplied cDNA or gDNA.

Original data processing: Reference gene primer amplification gave estimated nucleated cell counts. Profiled with immunoSEQ multiplex PCR; TCRdb holds only in-frame clones, not every one. That table supplies the V and J calls and clone size; D and trimming were determined from the DNA. Of 9,000 to 10,000 clones detected, around 81% appear once; the ten largest clones hold roughly 34%. CDR3 length equals 13 residues. CDR1 and CDR2 (germline): MNHEY, SVGAGI. V lost 10 bases and J 3 bases, leaving 15 bases between the germline ends. The origin of this receptor is a human donor in a cohort sampled during active COVID-19. V usage is TRBV6-5 and J usage is TRBJ1-1; TRBD1 might be the D (5 bases). Sequenced material: peripheral blood. As DNA, the CDR3 is TGTGCCACTAAAGAGGACATTCACACTGAAGCTTTCTTT. The encoded protein is CATKEDIHTEAFF.